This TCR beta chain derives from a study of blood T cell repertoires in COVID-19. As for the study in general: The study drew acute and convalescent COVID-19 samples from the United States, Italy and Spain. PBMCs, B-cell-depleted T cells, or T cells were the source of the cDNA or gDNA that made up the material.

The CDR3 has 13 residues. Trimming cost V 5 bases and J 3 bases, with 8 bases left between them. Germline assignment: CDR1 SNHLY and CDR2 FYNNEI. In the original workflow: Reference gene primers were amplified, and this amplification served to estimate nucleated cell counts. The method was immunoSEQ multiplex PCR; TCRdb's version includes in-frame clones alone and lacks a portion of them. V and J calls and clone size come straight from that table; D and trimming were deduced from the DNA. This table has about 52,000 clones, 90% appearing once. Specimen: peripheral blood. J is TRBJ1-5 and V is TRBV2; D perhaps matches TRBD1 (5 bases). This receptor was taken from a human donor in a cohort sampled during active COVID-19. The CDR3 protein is CASSQGPNQPQHF. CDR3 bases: TGTGCCAGCAGTCAGGGTCCCAATCAGCCCCAGCATTTT.